This T cell receptor (beta chain) was retrieved from a study of type 1 regulatory T cells (dated by TCRdb to 2020 to 2023). About the investigation overall: An in vitro protocol by which a Tr1-enriched, alloantigen-specific CD4 T cell product named T-allo10 was generated was characterized in the study. T-allo10 was being evaluated clinically in patients with hematological malignancies who were receiving allogeneic hematopoietic stem cell transplantation.

As concerns this clonotype: The antigen it binds to is not known. No much larger clone exists at a distance of one base, and base qualities are not known.

TCRdb shows the sequencer as Illumina MiSeq. TCRdb reworked the public reads: Q25 trimming with fastp, MiXCR clone assembly, productive beta chains retained. Every entry covers one CDR3 protein and lists the most common genes and DNA from its rows. The sample data list about 5,800 distinct CDR3 sequences, and approximately 30% of these were observed just once. Around 7.7% of the sample is held by the ten biggest clonotypes. The CDR3 has 16 amino acids, counting the end cysteine and phenylalanine. Here the CDR3 DNA is all that survives: 48 bases in frame from base 1. CDR1 and CDR2 were assigned from the germline V gene as SGHRS and YFSETQ. Unmatched junction bases come to 3, with V trimmed by 0 bases and J by 1 base. Donor-derived T-allo10 cells were described as specific for host alloantigens, anergic, and capable of alloantigen-specific suppression.

The rearrangement joined TRBV5-1 to TRBJ2-3, and 9 bases in between align with TRBD2. What was sequenced was cultured T cells, either the whole culture or a sorted T cell fraction (not recorded which). The cell subset or site label for this specimen denotes: Tr1-enriched cell product generated in vitro against host alloantigens. This TCR was recovered from a human donor in good health. The CDR3 sequence is CASSLGPSGGTDTQYF. The DNA sequence reads TGCGCCAGCAGCTTGGGTCCTAGCGGGGGCACAGATACGCAGTATTTT.